This passage covers 21 T cell receptor beta chains from one sample sequenced in a study of cytomegalovirus exposure and HLA in healthy donors. Both 60 Vbeta primers and 13 Jbeta primers went into the PCR. Libraries were prepared by immunoSEQ multiplex PCR; TCRdb keeps only in-frame clonotypes and omits some of them. This table has 130,000 to 150,000 clones, about 80% appearing once. The sample taken for sequencing was PBMCs. These receptors were obtained from a woman aged 60-70 years in good health and CMV-seropositive.

The J gene is TRBJ1-4, the V gene TRBV9, with a tentative D call TRBD1 (5 bases). Germline lookup yields CDR1 SGDLS and CDR2 YYNGEE. V dropped 0 bases and J dropped 6 bases, with 9 bases sitting between them. CDR3 length equals 14 residues. CDR3 DNA: TGTGCCAGCAGCGTAGAGGGGTTAGATGAAAAACTGTTTTTT. It is translated as CASSVEGLDEKLFF.

The chain recombines TRBV7-3 with TRBJ1-2, with a weak D call TRBD1 (6 bases). Germline V lookup: CDR1 SGHTA, CDR2 FQGTGA. Trimming took 1 base from V and 3 from J, leaving 12 bases between them. The CDR3 is 15 amino acids. CDR3 in DNA: TGTGCCAGCAGCTTAAGCGGGGGGGCTGACTATGGCTACACCTTC. This sequence encodes CASSLSGGADYGYTF.

The rearrangement joins TRBV7-9 to TRBJ2-3; D unclear. The germline V and J ends were trimmed by 3 bases and 1 base, with 8 bases remaining between them. The CDR3 contains 14 residues. Germline values: CDR1 SEHNR, CDR2 FQNEAQ (reference sequence). The CDR3 DNA reads TGTGCCAGCAGCTTTGACTCTCGCACAGATACGCAGTATTTT. It codes for CASSFDSRTDTQYF.

The chain joins TRBV6-5 to TRBJ1-1, with TRBD1 matching 8 bases. CDR1 and CDR2 (germline): MNHEY, SVGAGI. This CDR3 spans 14 amino acids. J gave up 4 bases and V 6 bases, and 7 bases lay outside the gene matches. As DNA, the CDR3 is TGTGCCAGCAGCACGGACAGGGACGGCACTGAAGCTTTCTTT. This codes for CASSTDRDGTEAFF.

This CDR3 is CASSKSTGGAWITEAFF. The CDR3 DNA is TGTGCCAGTAGCAAATCCACAGGGGGCGCGTGGATCACTGAAGCTTTCTTT. The chain recombines TRBV19 with TRBJ1-1, with TRBD1 matching 9 bases. The CDR3 runs 17 residues. From germline, CDR1 is LNHDA and CDR2 SQIVND (reference sequence). J lost 4 bases, V lost 6 bases, and 15 bases had no gene match.

Here the CDR3 DNA reads TGTGCCAGCAGCCAAGACAGGAGGGAAGAGACCCAGTACTTC. This sequence encodes CASSQDRREETQYF. This rearrangement joins TRBV4-2 to TRBJ2-5, with D possibly matching TRBD2 (6 bases). The V end lost 0 bases, the J end lost 3 bases, and 8 bases lay between the germline ends. Germline V gene sequence: CDR1 LGHNA, CDR2 YNFKEQ. There are 14 residues in the CDR3.

V gene TRBV5-6 combines with J gene TRBJ2-1; 10 nucleotides align to TRBD2. CDR1 and CDR2 (germline): SGHDT, YYEEEE. Trimming cost V 4 bases and J 2 bases; bases outside gene matches: 6. This CDR3 spans 16 amino acids. CDR3 bases: TGTGCCAGCAGCGGCTCCACTAGCGGGACCTACAATGAGCAGTTCTTC. As protein: CASSGSTSGTYNEQFF.

The chain uses TRBV2 and TRBJ2-1; perhaps TRBD2 as D (5 bases). Trimming pared 3 bases from V and 8 bases from J, leaving 11 bases between. CDR3 length: 13 residues. Germline assignment: CDR1 SNHLY and CDR2 FYNNEI. In DNA, the CDR3 is TGTGCCAGCAGTGACGGCGGGCCTGATGAGCAGTTCTTC. It codes for CASSDGGPDEQFF.

CDR3: CASSKGLAGGPSTDTQYF. In DNA form, the CDR3 reads TGTGCCAGTAGTAAGGGACTAGCGGGAGGGCCCAGCACAGATACGCAGTATTTT. The chain carries TRBV19 and TRBJ2-3; 16 bases match TRBD2. Unmatched junction bases numbered 4, after V lost 4 bases and J lost 0 bases. Per the germline V gene, CDR1 is LNHDA and CDR2 is SQIVND (reference sequence). The CDR3 loop spans 18 amino acids.

The table lists this clone with a few counts. The chain links TRBV11-1 to TRBJ2-5, with TRBD2 matching 8 bases. The J call may be faulty, since TRBJ2-7 better matches the DNA end. The CDR3 is made up of 15 amino acids. Germline V gene lookup returns CDR1 SGHAT and CDR2 FQDESV (reference sequence). DNA of the CDR3: TGTGCCAGCAGCCCGAGCGGGAGAGGTTTGTACGAGCAGTACTTC. It is translated as CASSPSGRGLYEQYF.

This rearrangement joins TRBV7-3 to TRBJ2-2; D is uncertain. CDR1 is SGHTA, CDR2 FQGTGA, per germline. This CDR3 spans 15 amino acids. The V end lost 0 bases, the J end lost 3 bases, and 8 bases lay between the germline ends. This CDR3 reads CASSLTVADTGELFF. CDR3 in DNA: TGTGCCAGCAGCTTAACAGTGGCTGACACCGGGGAGCTGTTTTTT.

V is TRBV6-5 and J is TRBJ2-1, with unresolved D. CDR1 is MNHEY and CDR2 is SVGAGI in the germline V gene. The CDR3 has 15 amino acids. Trimming removed 0 bases from V and 0 bases from J, with 6 bases in between. CDR3 coding DNA: TGTGCCAGCAGTTACTCTCCGAGCTCCTACAATGAGCAGTTCTTC. As protein: CASSYSPSSYNEQFF.

This chain uses TRBV18 with TRBJ2-1; TRBD2 matches 9 bases. The ends lost 6 bases at V and 7 bases at J; junction bases unmatched: 13. Germline lookup yields CDR1 KGHSH and CDR2 LQKENI. CDR3 length: 16 amino acids. The CDR3 protein is CASSISLAGVHNEQFF. CDR3 in DNA: TGTGCCAGCTCGATTAGCTTAGCGGGAGTACATAATGAGCAGTTCTTC.

This rearrangement joins TRBV5-1 to TRBJ2-3; 9 bases match TRBD2. This CDR3 has 17 amino acids. J lost 2 bases, V lost 4 bases, and 11 bases had no gene match. Germline lookup yields CDR1 SGHRS and CDR2 YFSETQ. The DNA of the CDR3 is TGCGCCAGCAGCACGGGGACTAGCCAGCCCTACACAGATACGCAGTATTTT. Translation gives CASSTGTSQPYTDTQYF. Using reference TRBV5-1 and TRBJ2-3 for the parts outside the CDR3, the full variable domain is KAGVTQTPRYLIKTRGQQVTLSCSPISGHRSVSWYQQTPGQGLQFLFEYFSETQRNKGNFPGRFSGRQFSNSRSEMNVSTLELGDSALYLCASSTGTSQPYTDTQYFGPGTRLTVL.

V gene TRBV5-4 combines with J gene TRBJ2-1, with TRBD2 matching 8 bases. CDR3 length equals 15 residues. The V and J ends lost 0 bases and 6 bases, in that order; junction bases with no gene match: 5. Germline loops: CDR1 SGHNT, CDR2 YYREEE (reference sequence). The CDR3 DNA sequence: TGTGCCAGCAGCTTGGGACTAGCGACAGGCAATGAGCAGTTCTTC. It encodes CASSLGLATGNEQFF.

The rearrangement uses TRBV4-3 and TRBJ2-3; 11 bases are shared with TRBD2. This CDR3 spans 17 amino acids. After removal of 1 base from V and 3 bases from J, the junction contained 6 bases not matched to a gene. CDR1 LGHNA and CDR2 YSLEER come from the germline V gene. The CDR3 sequence: CASSQGWPSGRTDTQYF. The CDR3 DNA follows: TGCGCCAGCAGCCAAGGGTGGCCTAGCGGGAGGACAGATACGCAGTATTTT.

This sequence joins TRBV5-4 and TRBJ2-7; TRBD1 matches at 7 bases. CDR3 length: 15 residues. Germline V lookup: CDR1 SGHNT, CDR2 YYREEE (reference sequence). V trimming: 5 bases; J trimming: 5 bases; junction bases outside the gene matches: 13. DNA of the CDR3: TGTGCCAGCAGTTTTGACCCGACAGGGATCGACGAGCAGTACTTC. Protein sequence: CASSFDPTGIDEQYF.

About this clone itself: Other DNA sequences within the sample encode an identical CDR3. The chain combines TRBV5-1 with TRBJ2-1; 9 bases fit TRBD2. V was clipped by 8 bases and J by 1 base; unmatched bases: 7. Per the germline V gene, CDR1 is SGHRS and CDR2 is YFSETQ. The CDR3 runs 15 residues. DNA for the CDR3: TGCGCCAGTCGCAACCTAGCGGGGTCCTACAATGAGCAGTTCTTC. Translating it yields CASRNLAGSYNEQFF.

The chain is built from TRBV7-9 and TRBJ2-7, with D possibly matching TRBD2 (5 bases). CDR1 is SEHNR and CDR2 is FQNEAQ in the germline V gene (reference sequence). This CDR3 comprises 15 residues. Trimming stripped 3 bases from V and 2 bases from J, with 14 bases between. The CDR3 here is CASSFSAVATYEQYF. The CDR3, as DNA: TGTGCCAGCAGCTTTTCAGCGGTCGCGACCTACGAGCAGTACTTC.

The V call is TRBV6-6, the J call TRBJ1-3; D unresolved. Trimming left V 0 bases short and J 0 bases short, with 6 bases between. The CDR3 is 15 residues long. Germline V gives CDR1 MNHNY, CDR2 SVGAGI (reference sequence). The CDR3 DNA follows: TGTGCCAGCAGTTACTCTCAGATCTCTGGAAACACCATATATTTT. It codes for CASSYSQISGNTIYF.

The chain carries TRBV28 and TRBJ1-2; possibly TRBD1 for D (5 bases). Germline CDR1 reads MDHEN; CDR2 reads SYDVKM. The CDR3 covers 15 residues. With 2 bases removed from V and 4 bases from J, the gap between germline ends came to 14 bases. The CDR3 region is CASSLTSGGSYGYTF. CDR3 nucleotides: TGTGCCAGCAGTTTAACCTCCGGGGGAAGCTATGGCTACACCTTC.